This passage covers 16 T cell receptor beta chains from one sample sequenced in a study of blood T cell repertoires in COVID-19. Clones were read by immunoSEQ multiplex PCR, and TCRdb kept only the in-frame ones, dropping some. Of 200,000 to 250,000 clones in the sample, 84% are singletons; the top ten hold around 7.3%. Material for sequencing was peripheral blood. All receptors come from a woman aged 45 to 65 with active or convalescent COVID-19.

V gene TRBV19 combines with J gene TRBJ1-5; 12 nucleotides line up with TRBD1. Germline CDR1 LNHDA, CDR2 SQIVND (reference sequence). This CDR3 region has 15 residues. Unmatched junction bases numbered 7, after V lost 7 bases and J lost 6 bases. The CDR3 nucleotides read TGTGCCAGTACCCCCGGGACAGGGGGCAGTCAGCCCCAGCATTTT. This encodes CASTPGTGGSQPQHF.

The chain links TRBV27 to TRBJ2-1; D possibly corresponds to TRBD2 (5 bases). This CDR3 has 14 residues. Germline values: CDR1 MNHEY, CDR2 SMNVEV (reference sequence). Trimming took off 7 bases at V and 2 bases at J, with 12 bases between the two ends. DNA for the CDR3: TGTGCCAGCACCCCAGCGGCAACCTACAATGAGCAGTTCTTC. This codes for CASTPAATYNEQFF.

This chain uses TRBV27 with TRBJ2-2, with D uncertain. Per the germline V gene, CDR1 is MNHEY and CDR2 is SMNVEV (reference sequence). The CDR3 spans 15 residues. The V and J ends lost 3 bases and 4 bases respectively, with 12 bases between them. The CDR3 reads CASSFLGRATGELFF. The DNA for the CDR3 is TGTGCCAGCAGTTTCCTGGGCAGAGCCACCGGGGAGCTGTTTTTT.

The V and J genes are TRBV28 and TRBJ1-5; TRBD1 might be the D (5 bases). There are 13 residues in the CDR3. Trimming shortened V by 6 bases and J by 7 bases, and 13 bases separated the two germline ends. In germline, CDR1 is MDHEN, CDR2 SYDVKM. CDR3 bases: TGTGCCAGCAGCTCAGGGTTCAGCCAGCCCCAGCATTTT. Translating it yields CASSSGFSQPQHF.

V and J are TRBV5-1 and TRBJ2-1, with D possibly being TRBD1 (6 bases). Trimming cost V 4 bases and J 3 bases, with 14 bases left between them. CDR1 is SGHRS, CDR2 YFSETQ, per germline. This CDR3 is built from 15 residues. For the CDR3, the DNA is TGCGCCAGCAGCGGGGACAATAAGGGCTACAATGAGCAGTTCTTC. Residues: CASSGDNKGYNEQFF. Supplemented by reference TRBV5-1 and TRBJ2-1, the full variable domain reads KAGVTQTPRYLIKTRGQQVTLSCSPISGHRSVSWYQQTPGQGLQFLFEYFSETQRNKGNFPGRFSGRQFSNSRSEMNVSTLELGDSALYLCASSGDNKGYNEQFFGPGTRLTVL.

This sequence joins TRBV5-1 and TRBJ2-7; D remains ambiguous. Germline CDR1 SGHRS, CDR2 YFSETQ. This CDR3 contains 14 residues. V was trimmed by 4 bases and J by 1 base, leaving 12 bases between them. CDR3 sequence: CASSTSQVSYEQYF. Written as DNA, the CDR3 is TGCGCCAGCAGCACCAGCCAGGTGTCCTACGAGCAGTACTTC.

This clone was observed once. CDR3 sequence reads: CASSFGDTANTGELFF. The CDR3 region has the DNA TGTGCCAGCAGTTTCGGGGACACCGCGAACACCGGGGAGCTGTTTTTT. The chain recombines TRBV28 with TRBJ2-2, with D maybe TRBD1 (6 bases). The germline V gene has CDR1 MDHEN and CDR2 SYDVKM. The CDR3 is 16 residues long. The V gene lost 3 bases and the J gene lost 0 bases, with 11 bases spanning the gap.

The CDR3 DNA sequence: TGTGCCAGCAGTTACTTTTTCTCGGGGGGCTCGTACGAGCAGTACTTC. Its protein is CASSYFFSGGSYEQYF. The chain joins TRBV6-5 to TRBJ2-7, with TRBD2 as a possible D gene (7 bases). Germline lookup yields CDR1 MNHEY and CDR2 SVGAGI. The CDR3 consists of 16 residues. Trimming took off 1 base at V and 4 bases at J, with 17 bases between the two ends.

The gene calls are TRBV18 and TRBJ2-1; D not resolved. The CDR3 contains 14 residues. Between the trimmed V and J ends, which lost 0 bases and 3 bases, there was a span of 6 bases. Germline V gives CDR1 KGHSH, CDR2 LQKENI. The CDR3 spells CASSPPLGYNEQFF. The CDR3 region has the DNA TGTGCCAGCTCACCACCTCTCGGCTACAATGAGCAGTTCTTC. The full variable domain, with the rest looked up from reference TRBV18 and TRBJ2-1, is NAGVMQNPRHLVRRRGQEARLRCSPMKGHSHVYWYRQLPEEGLKFMVYLQKENIIDESGMPKERFSAEFPKEGPSILRIQQVVRGDSAAYFCASSPPLGYNEQFFGPGTRLTVL.

The genes are TRBV19 and TRBJ1-6, with a weak D call TRBD1 (6 bases). CDR1 and CDR2 (germline): LNHDA, SQIVND (reference sequence). Trimming shortened V by 4 bases and J by 9 bases, and 16 bases separated the two germline ends. The length of the CDR3 is 15 residues. Here the CDR3 DNA reads TGTGCCAGTAGTACGCAGGGGCGGCTAGGTTCACCCCTCCACTTT. It specifies CASSTQGRLGSPLHF.

V usage is TRBV27 and J usage is TRBJ1-1, with 8 bases lining up with TRBD1. The CDR3 totals 14 residues. Germline V CDR1 and CDR2: MNHEY, SMNVEV (reference sequence). With 5 bases clipped from V and 5 bases from J, the junction kept 7 bases outside the gene matches. The CDR3 DNA reads as TGTGCCAGCAGTGGCACAGGGGGAGGGACTGAAGCTTTCTTT. As protein: CASSGTGGGTEAFF.

The gene calls are TRBV4-2 and TRBJ2-3, with 12 bases identical to TRBD1. Germline CDR1 is LGHNA and CDR2 is YNFKEQ. The V and J ends lost 5 bases and 4 bases, in that order; junction bases with no gene match: 13. The CDR3 has 18 amino acids. CDR3 nucleotide sequence: TGTGCCAGCAGCTCACCGGGACAGGGGGCTGTTGTCGCAGATACGCAGTATTTT. Its protein product is CASSSPGQGAVVADTQYF.

This chain joins TRBV11-2 and TRBJ2-5, with D maybe TRBD2 (5 bases). The germline V gene encodes CDR1 SGHAT and CDR2 FQNNGV. V was pared by 2 bases and J by 5 bases, with 15 bases between. The CDR3 extends over 15 amino acids. CDR3 DNA sequence: TGTGCCAGCAGCTTACATCCTAGCTCCGCGGAGACCCAGTACTTC. Translation gives CASSLHPSSAETQYF. The whole variable domain, remainder taken from reference TRBV11-2 and TRBJ2-5, is EAGVAQSPRYKIIEKRQSVAFWCNPISGHATLYWYQQILGQGPKLLIQFQNNGVVDDSQLPKDRFSAERLKGVDSTLKIQPAKLEDSAVYLCASSLHPSSAETQYFGPGTRLLVL.

V is TRBV30 and J is TRBJ2-1; D perhaps matches TRBD2 (6 bases). The V gene's germline CDR1 is GTSNPN and CDR2 SVGIG (reference sequence). CDR3 length: 14 amino acids. Trimming pared 1 base from V and 6 bases from J, leaving 13 bases between. CDR3 in DNA: TGTGCCTGGAGTGGAGCTAGCGTCGGCAATGAGCAGTTCTTC. Amino acids: CAWSGASVGNEQFF.

The chain uses TRBV2 and TRBJ2-1; D is uncertain. The CDR3 sequence is 12 residues long. V lost 6 bases, J lost 8 bases, and 11 bases lay in between. CDR1 is SNHLY and CDR2 is FYNNEI in the germline V gene. CDR3: CASRRSIHEQFF. The CDR3 bases are TGTGCCAGCAGGCGATCTATTCATGAGCAGTTCTTC.

The chain employs TRBV18 and TRBJ1-4; D may be TRBD1 (6 bases). The germline gives CDR1 KGHSH, CDR2 LQKENI. Trimming stripped 0 bases from V and 8 bases from J, with 13 bases between. This CDR3 comprises 15 residues. The CDR3 loop reads CASSPPEQGGEKLFF. In DNA form, the CDR3 reads TGTGCCAGCTCACCACCGGAACAGGGTGGAGAAAAACTGTTTTTT.